Sequencing of this T cell receptor (beta chain) was carried out in a study of radiation and T cells in renal cell carcinoma (dated by TCRdb to about 2020). Notes on the research overall: TCR beta sequencing covered over 50 samples in total, comprising some 26 tumors and 27 peripheral blood samples. In the 53 samples combined, 4 million to 5 million unique CDR3 nucleotide sequences were found, encoding roughly 3,000,000 unique CDR3 amino acid sequences. General study outcomes and caveats: Compared with control tumors, irradiated tumors had a greater number of dominant CDR3 motifs, and those motifs took up a bigger portion of the repertoire. Compared with controls, irradiated tumors had higher TCR clonality, as the top 100 clonotypes made up an average of around 54% of the repertoire, versus approximately 43% in nephrectomy-only tumors. With a single-armed trial design, the study had no way to address how radiation dose or scheduling affects the TCR repertoire. Only small tumor regions of 0.8 to 1 g were available, so intratumoral heterogeneity was not captured.

V lost 7 bases and J lost 0 bases, and the count of bases not matched to a germline gene is 8. Spanning cysteine to phenylalanine, the CDR3 consists of 15 amino acids. Only the CDR3 DNA stays, 45 bases, in frame from base 1. The CDR1 and CDR2 encoded by the germline V gene are SQVTM and ANQGSEA. The sample's time point label is to be understood as: tumor resected at nephrectomy. Explained via the paper, the treatment or condition label denotes: treatment-naive control, cytoreductive nephrectomy. Control tumors came from treatment-naive renal cell carcinoma patients who underwent cytoreductive nephrectomy without prior radiation. Every patient's renal cell carcinoma showed clear cell pathology. Control tumors used for TCR sequencing were obtained from several females and roughly twelve males (median age approximately 59 years, range about 40 to 85) and were resected from about 2011 to 2014. Tumors were mechanically dissociated, digested with collagenase/hyaluronidase at 37 °C, processed in gentleMACS C tubes, and stored in liquid nitrogen. Genomic DNA for TCR sequencing was prepared using the QIAamp DNA Blood Mini Kit (Qiagen). Only samples passing all quality control checks were included in the analyses.

In the case of this clone: Its target antigen remains unknown. Base qualities are not recorded, but no much larger clone differs from it by a single base.

Following the manufacturer's recommendations, the immunoSEQ kit was used to generate TCR beta libraries from genomic DNA. Library preparation used a first multiplex PCR with proprietary primers, then a second PCR adding unique barcodes, with bead cleanups after each round. A kit-provided positive control reaction and a negative control reaction were included in every sample batch. The final libraries were assessed on an Agilent 4200 TapeStation D1000 ScreenTape, pooled by volume, and quantified by qPCR. An Illumina NextSeq500 fitted with a MidOutput 150-cycle cartridge performed the sequencing, running 156 Read1 cycles and 15 Index1 cycles with the kit's custom primers. The pooled library was loaded at about 1 pM with roughly 20% PhiX control spiked in. The published analysis was carried out like this. The vendor-processed data were analyzed in R, and a clonotype was defined as all T cells that share the same CDR3 nucleotide sequence. For clone abundance analyses, frequencies were normalized to the 10,000 most abundant clones per sample. Public T cell clones, averaging fewer than five per sample, were removed before analysis. Dominant motif analysis used ImmunoMap with the PAM10 matrix, gap penalty 30 and homology threshold 0.3; motifs with cumulative frequency at least 0.01 counted as dominant. The table was pulled from immuneACCESS by TCRdb, which kept in-frame rearrangements only. Such tables lose some clones; where checked, under half of the loss comes from unresolved V genes, and the rest has no known cause. That table furnishes V, J and clone size, whereas the DNA furnished D and trimming. Present in this sample are around 17,000 clones, roughly 57% of which were seen just once. The top ten clones comprise 9.7% of the sample.

This sequence was found in a middle-aged man with renal cell carcinoma. The sequence links TRBV29-1 to TRBJ2-3, with 9 bases matching TRBD2. The specimen was tumor tissue, collected from a patient whose treatment was nephrectomy without radiotherapy. The encoded CDR3 is CSAPGTSSSTDTQYF. The nucleotide sequence reads TGCAGCGCCCCCGGGACTAGCTCTAGCACAGATACGCAGTATTTT.